This passage covers 20 T cell receptor beta chains from one sample sequenced in a study of T cells of healthy individuals. TCRdb re-called the 5' RACE reads with MiXCR, one entry per CDR3 protein. The table has around 53,000 distinct CDR3 sequences, roughly 14% seen once. These TCRs come from a human donor in good health.

This clonotype came up a few times. This sequence joins TRBV19 and TRBJ2-3, with 8 bases that match TRBD2. V lost 5 bases to trimming and J lost 0 bases; unmatched junction nucleotides: 4. Germline V gene data show CDR1 as LNHDA and CDR2 as SQIVND (reference sequence). The CDR3 covers 15 residues. CDR3 in amino acids: CASSSTSGSTDTQYF. CDR3 bases: TGTGCCAGTAGTTCTACTAGCGGTAGCACAGATACGCAGTATTTT.

This clonotype has a count of ten or more. The chain is built from TRBV6-2 or TRBV6-3 and TRBJ2-2, with TRBD2 identical over 7 bases. The junction had 8 bases not matched to a gene; V was cut back by 5 bases and J by 5 bases. This CDR3 spans 15 amino acids. Germline loops: CDR1 MNHEY, CDR2 SVGEGT. CDR3 residues: CASSLVVSGTGELFF. CDR3 coding DNA: TGTGCCAGCAGTCTAGTGGTTAGCGGGACCGGGGAGCTGTTTTTT.

This clonotype was found once. The chain recombines TRBV14 with TRBJ2-1, with D possibly TRBD2 on 6 matching bases. V lost 2 bases, J lost 3 bases, and 8 bases lay in between. This CDR3 has 14 amino acids. Germline loops: CDR1 SGHDN, CDR2 FVKESK. The CDR3 DNA follows: TGTGCCAGCAGCCAACGGAGGGGCTACAATGAGCAGTTCTTC. Protein sequence: CASSQRRGYNEQFF.

This clonotype was picked up many times. The V call is TRBV7-9, the J call TRBJ2-7; D ambiguous. CDR1 SEHNR and CDR2 FQNEAQ come from the germline V gene (reference sequence). Trimming removed 4 bases at V and 2 bases at J, with 12 bases between. The CDR3 length is 14 residues. The CDR3 region has the DNA TGTGCCAGCAGCTCTACCGTCCCCCCCTACGAGCAGTACTTC. Translated, it gives CASSSTVPPYEQYF.

This clonotype was seen repeatedly, ten times or more. The rearrangement links TRBV20-1 to TRBJ2-6; 9 bases are a match to TRBD2. Germline assignment: CDR1 DFQATT and CDR2 SNEGSKA (reference sequence). CDR3 length: 20 residues. Trimming at V came to 3 bases and at J to 0 bases, leaving 15 bases not matched to a gene. Here the CDR3 reads CSARGAFGLASLSGANVLTF. CDR3 DNA sequence: TGCAGTGCTAGGGGAGCCTTCGGACTAGCGTCCCTCTCTGGGGCCAACGTCCTGACTTTC.

This clonotype was found many times. The chain is built from TRBV3-1 and TRBJ2-6; no definite D call. The V gene lost 1 base and the J gene lost 0 bases, with 10 bases spanning the gap. Germline V lookup: CDR1 LGHDT, CDR2 YNNKEL (reference sequence). The CDR3 covers 17 residues. Here the CDR3 reads CASSQGHSNSGANVLTF. The CDR3 region has the DNA TGTGCCAGCAGCCAAGGACACAGCAACTCTGGGGCCAACGTCCTGACTTTC.

This clonotype came up a few times. The CDR3 here is CSAEIAGETQYF. The CDR3 DNA sequence: TGCAGTGCTGAAATAGCGGGAGAGACCCAGTACTTC. This chain joins TRBV20-1 and TRBJ2-5; TRBD2 aligns across 7 bases. J lost 4 bases, V lost 5 bases, and 4 bases had no gene match. The CDR3 extends over 12 amino acids. Germline V gene sequence: CDR1 DFQATT, CDR2 SNEGSKA (reference sequence).

This chain links TRBV6-4 with TRBJ2-3; D gene ambiguous. Germline CDR1 MRHNA, CDR2 SNTAGT. The V end was cut by 8 bases, the J end by 2 bases, with 11 bases between. The CDR3 has 13 amino acids. This chain's CDR3 is CASGNGHTDTQYF. CDR3 coding DNA: TGTGCCAGCGGGAATGGGCACACAGATACGCAGTATTTT.

This clonotype occurred many times. The CDR3 DNA reads as TGTGCCAGCAGCCACTCAATGGAAGGTGAAAAACTGTTTTTT. This encodes CASSHSMEGEKLFF. The chain has TRBV7-9 and TRBJ1-4; D is uncertain. CDR3 length: 14 residues. V lost 5 bases and J 7 bases, leaving 14 bases between the germline ends. Germline assignment: CDR1 SEHNR and CDR2 FQNEAQ (reference sequence).

In its sample, this clonotype was seen a few times. The chain combines TRBV12-3 or TRBV12-4 with TRBJ2-5, with a weak D call TRBD2 (6 bases). The CDR3 loop spans 16 amino acids. V lost 0 bases and J 0 bases, leaving 11 bases between the germline ends. In DNA, the CDR3 is TGTGCCAGCAGTTTAGCGGGAGGTTCGTACCAAGAGACCCAGTACTTC. Protein product: CASSLAGGSYQETQYF.

The V gene is TRBV7-2, the J gene TRBJ1-2, with D possibly being TRBD1 (6 bases). The CDR3 runs 12 residues. The germline V gene has CDR1 SGHTA and CDR2 FQGNSA. V was trimmed by 6 bases and J by 5 bases, leaving 10 bases between them. The CDR3 DNA reads TGTGCCAGCAGTCCACAGGGATATGGCTACACCTTC. The encoded protein is CASSPQGYGYTF.

This clonotype was observed many times. The chain joins TRBV5-5 to TRBJ1-1; TRBD1 matches at 7 bases. This CDR3 is 15 amino acids long. The trim removed 6 bases at V and 1 base at J, leaving 9 bases unmatched. In germline, CDR1 is SGHKS, CDR2 YYEKEE (reference sequence). In DNA, the CDR3 is TGTGCCAGCACCACTTACAGGGGCCCGAACACTGAAGCTTTCTTT. Translating gives CASTTYRGPNTEAFF.

This clonotype was recorded many times. The chain couples TRBV5-4 to TRBJ2-1; D is tentatively TRBD1 or TRBD2 (5 bases each). The CDR3 contains 14 residues. V was shortened by 1 base and J by 5 bases, with 10 bases between the two germline ends. CDR1 and CDR2 from the germline V gene are SGHNT and YYREEE (reference sequence). CDR3 DNA sequence: TGTGCCAGCAGCTTGAGCGAGGGGAACAATGAGCAGTTCTTC. Translating gives CASSLSEGNNEQFF.

The rearrangement uses TRBV11-2 and TRBJ1-5, with TRBD1 matching 8 bases. V was clipped by 7 bases and J by 0 bases; unmatched bases: 8. The CDR3 loop spans 16 amino acids. Germline V gene lookup returns CDR1 SGHAT and CDR2 FQNNGV. The CDR3 DNA sequence: TGTGCCAGCATGCCCCAGACAGGGGATAGCAATCAGCCCCAGCATTTT. It yields the protein CASMPQTGDSNQPQHF. The variable domain in full, completed from reference TRBV11-2 and TRBJ1-5, reads EAGVAQSPRYKIIEKRQSVAFWCNPISGHATLYWYQQILGQGPKLLIQFQNNGVVDDSQLPKDRFSAERLKGVDSTLKIQPAKLEDSAVYLCASMPQTGDSNQPQHFGDGTRLSIL.

At least ten counts were recorded for this clonotype. CDR3: CAWSVGTGEAKNIQYF. CDR3 bases: TGTGCCTGGAGTGTAGGGACAGGGGAAGCCAAAAACATTCAGTACTTC. The chain carries TRBV30 and TRBJ2-4; 10 nucleotides line up with TRBD1. Germline trimming cut 0 bases from V and 0 bases from J; bases unmatched to any gene: 2. The germline V gene encodes CDR1 GTSNPN and CDR2 SVGIG (reference sequence). This CDR3 is 16 amino acids long.

The sample holds many counts of this clonotype. This chain uses TRBV11-2 with TRBJ2-1; unclear D gene. The CDR3 has 15 residues. The V gene lost 0 bases and the J gene lost 1 base, with 7 bases spanning the gap. Germline values: CDR1 SGHAT, CDR2 FQNNGV. CDR3 in amino acids: CASSLDRGSYNEQFF. DNA of the CDR3: TGTGCCAGCAGCTTAGATCGAGGTTCCTACAATGAGCAGTTCTTC.

The V gene is TRBV7-8, the J gene TRBJ1-5; tentatively, D is TRBD1 (6 bases). The CDR3 has 15 amino acids. Germline V CDR1 and CDR2: SGHVS, FQNEAQ. Trimming stripped 6 bases from V and 6 bases from J, with 18 bases between. The CDR3, as DNA: TGTGCCAGCAGGCGGCTCGGGGCAGGGGCTCAGCCCCAGCATTTT. Protein product: CASRRLGAGAQPQHF.

This clonotype occurred a few times. The CDR3 loop reads CASSLDGTGRSDTQYF. The CDR3 DNA sequence: TGCGCCAGCAGCTTGGACGGGACAGGGAGGTCAGATACGCAGTATTTT. V gene TRBV5-1 combines with J gene TRBJ2-3, with 9 bases matching TRBD1. This CDR3 contains 16 residues. Looked up from germline, CDR1 is SGHRS and CDR2 is YFSETQ. With V trimmed by 0 bases and J by 4 bases, 6 bases remained unmatched.

The V call is TRBV11-2, the J call TRBJ1-1, with no clear D. The germline gives CDR1 SGHAT, CDR2 FQNNGV. The CDR3 is 15 amino acids. Trimming pared 4 bases from V and 0 bases from J, leaving 12 bases between. The CDR3 nucleotides read TGTGCCAGCAGCTCCAACACGGCTTTGAACACTGAAGCTTTCTTT. Its translation is CASSSNTALNTEAFF.

This clonotype occurred a few times. This rearrangement joins TRBV20-1 to TRBJ2-7; 7 nucleotides line up with TRBD1. Germline V gives CDR1 DFQATT, CDR2 SNEGSKA (reference sequence). Trimming removed 5 bases from V and 0 bases from J; junction bases left unmatched: 7. The CDR3 sequence is 14 residues long. The CDR3: CSALGTVSSYEQYF. The CDR3 coding sequence is TGCAGTGCTCTTGGGACAGTGAGCTCCTACGAGCAGTACTTC.